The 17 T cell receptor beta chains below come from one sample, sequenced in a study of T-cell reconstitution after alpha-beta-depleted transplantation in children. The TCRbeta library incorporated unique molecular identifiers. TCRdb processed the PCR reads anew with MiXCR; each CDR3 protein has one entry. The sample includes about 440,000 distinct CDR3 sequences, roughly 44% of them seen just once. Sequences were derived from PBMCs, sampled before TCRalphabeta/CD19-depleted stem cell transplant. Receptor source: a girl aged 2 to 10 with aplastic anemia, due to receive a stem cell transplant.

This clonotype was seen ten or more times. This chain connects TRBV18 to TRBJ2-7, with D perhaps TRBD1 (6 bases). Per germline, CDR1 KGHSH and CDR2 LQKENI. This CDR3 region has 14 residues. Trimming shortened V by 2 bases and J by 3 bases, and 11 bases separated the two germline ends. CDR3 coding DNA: TGTGCCAGCTCACCAGGGGGCCCCCTCTACGAGCAGTACTTC. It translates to CASSPGGPLYEQYF.

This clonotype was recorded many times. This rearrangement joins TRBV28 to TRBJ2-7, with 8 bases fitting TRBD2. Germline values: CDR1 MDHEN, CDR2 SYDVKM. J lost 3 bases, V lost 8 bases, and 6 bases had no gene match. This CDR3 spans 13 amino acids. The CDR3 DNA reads TGTGCCAGCGGTACTAGCGGCCTCTACGAGCAGTACTTC. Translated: CASGTSGLYEQYF.

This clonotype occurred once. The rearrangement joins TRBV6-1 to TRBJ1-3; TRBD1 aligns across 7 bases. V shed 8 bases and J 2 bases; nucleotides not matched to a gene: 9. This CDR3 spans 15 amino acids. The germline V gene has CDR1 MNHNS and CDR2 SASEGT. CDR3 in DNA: TGTGCCAGCGGTCCGGGGACAGACCCTGGAAACACCATATATTTT. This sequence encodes CASGPGTDPGNTIYF.

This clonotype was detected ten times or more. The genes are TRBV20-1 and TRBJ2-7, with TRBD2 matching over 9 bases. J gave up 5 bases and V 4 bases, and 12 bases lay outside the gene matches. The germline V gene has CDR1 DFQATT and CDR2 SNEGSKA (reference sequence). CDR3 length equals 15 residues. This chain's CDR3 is CSATESRLAENEQYF. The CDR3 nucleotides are TGCAGTGCTACCGAGAGTCGACTAGCGGAAAACGAGCAGTACTTC.

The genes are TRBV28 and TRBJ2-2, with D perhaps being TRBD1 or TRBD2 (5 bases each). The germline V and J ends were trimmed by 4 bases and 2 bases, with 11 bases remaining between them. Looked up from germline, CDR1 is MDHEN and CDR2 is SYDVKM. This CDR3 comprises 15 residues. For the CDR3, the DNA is TGTGCCAGCAGTTCTCGGGGCCGAAACACCGGGGAGCTGTTTTTT. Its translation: CASSSRGRNTGELFF.

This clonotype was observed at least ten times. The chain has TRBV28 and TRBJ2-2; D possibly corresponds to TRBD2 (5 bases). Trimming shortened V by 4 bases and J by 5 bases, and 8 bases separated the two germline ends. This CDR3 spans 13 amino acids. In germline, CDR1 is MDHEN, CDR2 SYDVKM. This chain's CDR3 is CASSYTGTGELFF. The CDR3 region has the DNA TGTGCCAGCAGTTACACGGGGACCGGGGAGCTGTTTTTT. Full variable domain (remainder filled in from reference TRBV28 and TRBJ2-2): DVKVTQSSRYLVKRTGEKVFLECVQDMDHENMFWYRQDPGLGLRLIYFSYDVKMKEKGDIPEGYSVSREKKERFSLILESASTNQTSMYLCASSYTGTGELFFGEGSRLTVL.

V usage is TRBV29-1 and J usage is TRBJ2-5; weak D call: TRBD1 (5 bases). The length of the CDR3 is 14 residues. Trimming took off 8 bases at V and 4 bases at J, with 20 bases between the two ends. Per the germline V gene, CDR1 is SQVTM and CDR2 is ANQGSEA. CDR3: CSHSLHRQRETQYF. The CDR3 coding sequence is TGCAGCCATTCCCTACACAGGCAGAGAGAGACCCAGTACTTC.

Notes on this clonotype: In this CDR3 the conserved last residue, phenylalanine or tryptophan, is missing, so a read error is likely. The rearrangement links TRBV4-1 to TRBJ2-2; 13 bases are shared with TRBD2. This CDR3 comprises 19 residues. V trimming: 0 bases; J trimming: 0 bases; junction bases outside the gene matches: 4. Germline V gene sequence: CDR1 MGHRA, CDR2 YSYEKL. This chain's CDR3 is CASSQDGGTSGANTGELFS. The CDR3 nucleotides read TGCGCCAGCAGCCAAGACGGCGGGACTAGCGGGGCGAACACCGGGGAGCTGTTTTCT.

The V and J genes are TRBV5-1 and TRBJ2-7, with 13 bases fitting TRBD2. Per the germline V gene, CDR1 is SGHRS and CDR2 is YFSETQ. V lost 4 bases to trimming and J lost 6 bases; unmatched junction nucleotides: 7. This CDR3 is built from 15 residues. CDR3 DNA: TGCGCCAGCAGCCCACTAGCGGGAGGGCCTCCCGAGCAGTACTTC. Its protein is CASSPLAGGPPEQYF.

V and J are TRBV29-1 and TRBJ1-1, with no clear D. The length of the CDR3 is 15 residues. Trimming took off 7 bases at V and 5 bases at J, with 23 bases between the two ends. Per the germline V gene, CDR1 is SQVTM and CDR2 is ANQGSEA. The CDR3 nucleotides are TGCAGCGCATCATCGGGTAATCGAAGAGTTACTGAAGCTTTCTTT. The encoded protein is CSASSGNRRVTEAFF.

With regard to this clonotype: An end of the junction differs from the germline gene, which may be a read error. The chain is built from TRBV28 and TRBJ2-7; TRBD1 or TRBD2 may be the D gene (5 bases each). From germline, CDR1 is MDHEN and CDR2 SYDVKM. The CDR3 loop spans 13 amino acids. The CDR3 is CASSQSGTDRYRF. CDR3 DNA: TGTGCCAGCAGTCAATCAGGGACGGATAGGTATCGCTTC.

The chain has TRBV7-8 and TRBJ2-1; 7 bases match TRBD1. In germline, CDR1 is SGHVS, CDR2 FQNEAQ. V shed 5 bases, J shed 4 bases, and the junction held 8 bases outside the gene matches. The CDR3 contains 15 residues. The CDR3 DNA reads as TGTGCCAGCAGCCCTGACAGGGTGTGGTACAATGAGCAGTTCTTC. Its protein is CASSPDRVWYNEQFF.

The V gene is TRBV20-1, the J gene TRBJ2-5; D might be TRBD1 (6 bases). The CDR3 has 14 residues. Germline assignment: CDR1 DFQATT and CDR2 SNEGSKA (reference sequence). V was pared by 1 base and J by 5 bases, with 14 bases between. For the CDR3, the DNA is TGCAGTGCTAGAGTTAGGTTGAGGGGGGAGACCCAGTACTTC. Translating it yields CSARVRLRGETQYF.

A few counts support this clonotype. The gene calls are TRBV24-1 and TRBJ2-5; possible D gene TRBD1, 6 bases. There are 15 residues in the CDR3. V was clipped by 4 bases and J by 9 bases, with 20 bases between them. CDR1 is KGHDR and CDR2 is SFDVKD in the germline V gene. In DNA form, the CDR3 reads TGTGCCACCAGTGAAGTCCGGGACATCTACGGGGCCCAGTACTTC. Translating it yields CATSEVRDIYGAQYF.

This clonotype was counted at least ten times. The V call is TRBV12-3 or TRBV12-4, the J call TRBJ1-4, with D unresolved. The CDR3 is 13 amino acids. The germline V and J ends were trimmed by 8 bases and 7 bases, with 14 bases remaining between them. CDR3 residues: CASGGGLGEKLFF. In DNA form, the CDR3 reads TGTGCCAGCGGCGGAGGTTTAGGTGAAAAACTGTTTTTT.

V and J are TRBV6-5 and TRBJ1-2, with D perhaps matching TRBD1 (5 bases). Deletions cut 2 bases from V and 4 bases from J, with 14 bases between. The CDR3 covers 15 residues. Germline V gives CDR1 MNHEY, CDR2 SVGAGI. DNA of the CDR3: TGTGCCAGCAGTTACGGGGGTTTCCGCCCCTATGGCTACACCTTC. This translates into CASSYGGFRPYGYTF.

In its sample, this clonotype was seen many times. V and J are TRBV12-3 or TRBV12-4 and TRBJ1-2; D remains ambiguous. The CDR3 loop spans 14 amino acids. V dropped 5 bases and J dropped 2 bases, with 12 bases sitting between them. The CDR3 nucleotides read TGTGCCAGCAGTATAATGCGGCCAAACTATGGCTACACCTTC. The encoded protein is CASSIMRPNYGYTF.